This T cell receptor beta chain is from a study of cytomegalovirus exposure and HLA in healthy donors. This clone appeared once. The method was immunoSEQ multiplex PCR; TCRdb's version includes in-frame clones alone and lacks a portion of them. The top ten clones hold around 4.5% of a sample with more than 95,000 clones, approximately 91% of them seen once. The material sequenced was PBMCs. This TCR was sampled from a man in his late teens or twenties in good health and CMV-seropositive.

Written as DNA, the CDR3 is TGTGCCAGCAGCCTGGGAACTAATCAGCCCCAGCATTTT. Translated, it gives CASSLGTNQPQHF. V gene TRBV5-6 combines with J gene TRBJ1-5; D uncertain. Germline assignment: CDR1 SGHDT and CDR2 YYEEEE. The V end lost 4 bases, the J end lost 4 bases, and 9 bases lay between the germline ends. The CDR3 totals 13 residues.